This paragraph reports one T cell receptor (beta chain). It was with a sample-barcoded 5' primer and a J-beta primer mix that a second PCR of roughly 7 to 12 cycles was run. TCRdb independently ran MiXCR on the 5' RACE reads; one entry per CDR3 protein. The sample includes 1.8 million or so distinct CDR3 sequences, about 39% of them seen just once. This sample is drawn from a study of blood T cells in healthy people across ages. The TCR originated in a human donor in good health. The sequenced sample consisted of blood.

This CDR3 is CASSLFQGMGEQFF. For the CDR3, the DNA is TGTGCCAGCTCCCTATTCCAGGGCATGGGTGAGCAGTTCTTC. The chain recombines TRBV18 with TRBJ2-1, with D perhaps matching TRBD1 (5 bases). Trimming removed 6 bases at V and 9 bases at J, with 18 bases between. The CDR3 runs to 14 residues. Germline CDR1 and CDR2: KGHSH and LQKENI.